One and the same sample provided the 21 T cell receptor beta chains below, sequenced in a study of T cells after yellow fever vaccination. TCRdb processed the 5' RACE reads anew with MiXCR; each CDR3 protein has one entry. The sample includes 250,000 to 400,000 distinct CDR3 sequences, 3.5% to 5% of them seen just once. The sample here was PBMCs, taken 15 days after the yellow fever booster vaccination. The receptors originated from a man aged 18 to 30 who received the YFV17D yellow fever vaccine.

This clonotype was recorded a few times. The chain joins TRBV5-5 to TRBJ2-5; 13 nucleotides align to TRBD2. The germline CDR1 and CDR2 sequences are SGHKS and YYEKEE (reference sequence). The CDR3 has 17 residues. V gave up 2 bases and J gave up 5 bases; unmatched junction bases: 9. The CDR3 sequence: CASSFTGLAGAAETQYF. In DNA form, the CDR3 reads TGTGCCAGCAGCTTTACAGGACTAGCGGGGGCTGCGGAGACCCAGTACTTC.

In its sample, this clonotype was seen a few times. The chain has TRBV9 and TRBJ2-3; TRBD1 matches at 11 bases. V was pared by 3 bases and J by 3 bases, with 6 bases of the junction left unmatched. The CDR3 is 16 residues long. Per germline, CDR1 SGDLS and CDR2 YYNGEE. The CDR3 is CASSGTGGGITDTQYF. CDR3 coding DNA: TGTGCCAGCAGCGGGACAGGGGGCGGAATTACAGATACGCAGTATTTT. The whole variable domain, remainder taken from reference TRBV9 and TRBJ2-3, is DSGVTQTPKHLITATGQRVTLRCSPRSGDLSVYWYQQSLDQGLQFLIQYYNGEERAKGNILERFSAQQFPDLHSELNLSSLELGDSALYFCASSGTGGGITDTQYFGPGTRLTVL.

Ten or more counts support this clonotype. This chain joins TRBV27 and TRBJ2-2; the match to TRBD1 covers 9 bases. Trimming at V came to 2 bases and at J to 5 bases, leaving 3 bases not matched to a gene. CDR3 length: 15 residues. Per germline, CDR1 MNHEY and CDR2 SMNVEV (reference sequence). The DNA for the CDR3 is TGTGCCAGCAGTTTAGGGGACAGGGTAACCGGGGAGCTGTTTTTT. Translated: CASSLGDRVTGELFF.

A few counts support this clonotype. V gene TRBV19 combines with J gene TRBJ2-3, with D perhaps matching TRBD2 (5 bases). This CDR3 comprises 14 residues. V dropped 0 bases and J dropped 3 bases, with 7 bases sitting between them. Looked up from germline, CDR1 is LNHDA and CDR2 is SQIVND (reference sequence). The CDR3 here is CASSIERATDTQYF. CDR3 sequence (DNA): TGTGCCAGTAGTATAGAGCGGGCGACAGATACGCAGTATTTT.

This clonotype was seen more than once but under ten times. A much larger clone sits a single nucleotide away, making a read error possible. The chain links TRBV4-3 to TRBJ1-6, with 12 bases matching TRBD1. Germline CDR1 reads LGHNA; CDR2 reads YSLEER. The V segment lost 0 bases and the J segment 10 bases; nucleotides outside the gene matches: 4. CDR3 length equals 16 residues. The CDR3 is CASSQELGQGASPLHF. CDR3 coding DNA: TGCGCCAGCAGCCAAGAACTGGGACAGGGGGCATCACCCCTCCACTTT.

This clonotype was seen a few times. The rearrangement links TRBV6-5 to TRBJ2-3; TRBD2 matches at 11 bases. CDR1 is MNHEY and CDR2 is SVGAGI in the germline V gene. With V trimmed by 5 bases and J by 2 bases, 15 bases remained unmatched. This CDR3 has 19 residues. The CDR3 is CASSHTYKTSGDITDTQYF. The CDR3 DNA reads as TGTGCCAGCAGTCATACATATAAGACTAGCGGGGACATCACAGATACGCAGTATTTT.

CDR3 sequence reads: CASSHPRDRGQETQYF. The CDR3 DNA reads TGTGCCAGCAGCCACCCCCGGGACAGGGGGCAAGAGACCCAGTACTTC. V is TRBV13 and J is TRBJ2-5; 11 nucleotides agree with TRBD1. The V gene end was trimmed by 5 bases and the J gene end by 2 bases; junction bases not matched to a gene: 7. Germline CDR1 is PRHDT and CDR2 is FYEKMQ (reference sequence). The CDR3 consists of 16 residues.

There are many counts of this clonotype. The genes are TRBV5-1 and TRBJ2-3; TRBD2 might be the D (6 bases). The V gene's germline CDR1 is SGHRS and CDR2 YFSETQ. V lost 6 bases, J lost 1 base, and 15 bases lay in between. This CDR3 spans 15 amino acids. The CDR3 DNA reads as TGCGCCAGCATCCGAGGTAGCGGAGGCACAGATACGCAGTATTTT. Protein product: CASIRGSGGTDTQYF.

This chain uses TRBV7-2 with TRBJ1-5; D call uncertain. CDR3 length: 15 residues. Germline V lookup: CDR1 SGHTA, CDR2 FQGNSA. Trimming cost V 2 bases and J 0 bases, with 8 bases left between them. CDR3 amino acids: CASSLIRYSNQPQHF. The CDR3 DNA reads TGTGCCAGCAGCTTAATCCGGTATAGCAATCAGCCCCAGCATTTT.

This clonotype was found many times. The chain is built from TRBV2 and TRBJ1-1; no reliable D call. Per the germline V gene, CDR1 is SNHLY and CDR2 is FYNNEI. The CDR3 runs 14 residues. V was shortened by 4 bases and J by 1 base, with 10 bases between the two germline ends. The CDR3, as DNA: TGTGCCAGCAGTGCCTCACGGGCGAACACTGAAGCTTTCTTT. It specifies CASSASRANTEAFF. Variable domain in full (rest from reference TRBV2 and TRBJ1-1): EPEVTQTPSHQVTQMGQEVILRCVPISNHLYFYWYRQILGQKVEFLVSFYNNEISEKSEIFDDQFSVERPDGSNFTLKIRSTKLEDSAMYFCASSASRANTEAFFGQGTRLTVV.

This clonotype occurred many times. The chain is built from TRBV12-3 or TRBV12-4 and TRBJ1-2; D perhaps matches TRBD1 (5 bases). The CDR3 consists of 16 residues. V lost 5 bases, J lost 5 bases, and 21 bases lay in between. This chain's CDR3 is CASSPSPGLLLYGYTF. CDR3 coding DNA: TGTGCCAGCAGTCCGAGCCCGGGACTCCTCCTATATGGCTACACCTTC.

This clonotype has a count of ten or more. This chain uses TRBV6-5 with TRBJ1-3, with a possible D match to TRBD1 (5 bases). The V end was cut by 2 bases, the J end by 0 bases, with 8 bases between. Per the germline V gene, CDR1 is MNHEY and CDR2 is SVGAGI. The CDR3 covers 15 residues. CDR3 bases: TGTGCCAGCAGTTACAGGGGAGGCTCTGGAAACACCATATATTTT. It is translated as CASSYRGGSGNTIYF.

In this sample, this clonotype turned up a few times. V is TRBV6-5 and J is TRBJ1-1, with a tentative D call TRBD1 (5 bases). V shed 6 bases and J shed 4 bases, with 15 bases lying between them. Germline-derived CDR1 and CDR2 are MNHEY and SVGAGI. This CDR3 has 14 residues. Here the CDR3 DNA reads TGTGCCAGCAGCGTAACCGGCGGGGCCACTGAAGCTTTCTTT. Translated: CASSVTGGATEAFF.

This clonotype was found a few times. CDR3 protein: CASSGGLGTGELFF. CDR3 sequence (DNA): TGTGCCAGCAGTGGGGGACTTGGCACCGGGGAGCTGTTTTTT. The V and J genes are TRBV6-1 and TRBJ2-2, with D possibly being TRBD2 (6 bases). Germline lookup yields CDR1 MNHNS and CDR2 SASEGT. The CDR3 extends over 14 amino acids. V was pared by 4 bases and J by 4 bases, with 10 bases between.

This clonotype has at least ten counts. This chain connects TRBV12-3 or TRBV12-4 to TRBJ2-3, with no clear D. Trimming shortened V by 1 base and J by 1 base, and 9 bases separated the two germline ends. This CDR3 contains 15 residues. The CDR3 DNA is TGTGCCAGCAGTTTAGATATAGGCGGCACAGATACGCAGTATTTT. Translating gives CASSLDIGGTDTQYF.

This clonotype was observed a few times. The chain is built from TRBV4-2 and TRBJ1-5; the D is unclear. The CDR3 spans 16 residues. Per germline, CDR1 LGHNA and CDR2 YNFKEQ. V lost 1 base and J lost 2, with 12 bases in between. CDR3 sequence reads: CASSQAQERGNQPQHF. DNA for the CDR3: TGTGCCAGCAGCCAAGCCCAGGAAAGGGGCAATCAGCCCCAGCATTTT.

This clonotype was observed a few times. V and J are TRBV6-6 and TRBJ2-1; 15 positions agree with TRBD2. The ends lost 6 bases at V and 0 bases at J; junction bases unmatched: 9. The CDR3 contains 19 residues. Germline V gene lookup returns CDR1 MNHNY and CDR2 SVGAGI (reference sequence). As DNA, the CDR3 is TGTGCCAGCAGCCAGATGGGACTAGCGGGGGGTTACTCCTACAATGAGCAGTTCTTC. Encoded protein: CASSQMGLAGGYSYNEQFF.

This clonotype was observed many times. The chain joins TRBV7-6 to TRBJ2-3; maybe TRBD2 (5 bases). Trimming shortened V by 5 bases and J by 2 bases, and 11 bases separated the two germline ends. The CDR3 runs to 14 residues. Germline lookup yields CDR1 SGHVS and CDR2 FNYEAQ. The CDR3 here is CASSASTYTDTQYF. CDR3 DNA: TGTGCCAGCAGCGCTAGCACATACACAGATACGCAGTATTTT.

This clonotype was seen repeatedly, ten times or more. This sequence joins TRBV7-2 and TRBJ2-1; 8 nucleotides match TRBD2. V shed 5 bases, J shed 4 bases, and the junction held 7 bases outside the gene matches. CDR1 and CDR2 (germline): SGHTA, FQGNSA. The CDR3 spans 15 residues. The CDR3, as DNA: TGTGCCAGCAGCGCGGGTAGCGGGACGTACAATGAGCAGTTCTTC. Protein: CASSAGSGTYNEQFF.

This chain uses TRBV6-1 with TRBJ2-1; D remains unclear. The germline V gene encodes CDR1 MNHNS and CDR2 SASEGT. Trimming removed 2 bases from V and 0 bases from J, with 8 bases in between. The CDR3 is 15 residues long. In DNA, the CDR3 is TGTGCCAGCAGTGAAACAACGTCCTCCTACAATGAGCAGTTCTTC. Its protein is CASSETTSSYNEQFF.

This chain links TRBV21-1 with TRBJ2-1; TRBD1, the D gene given by the table, was not confirmed from the DNA. TRBV21-1 is termed a pseudogene. This CDR3 has 13 residues. The CDR3 spells CASSTTGEGEQFF. The CDR3 coding sequence is TGTGCCAGCAGCACCACAGGGGAAGGTGAGCAGTTCTTC.